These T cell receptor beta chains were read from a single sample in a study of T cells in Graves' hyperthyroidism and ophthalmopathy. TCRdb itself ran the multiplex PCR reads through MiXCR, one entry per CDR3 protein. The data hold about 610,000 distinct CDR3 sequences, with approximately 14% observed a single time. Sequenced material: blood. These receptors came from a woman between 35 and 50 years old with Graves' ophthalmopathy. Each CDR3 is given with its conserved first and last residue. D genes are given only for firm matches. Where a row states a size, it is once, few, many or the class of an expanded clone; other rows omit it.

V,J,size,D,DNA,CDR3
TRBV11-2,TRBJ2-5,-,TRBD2,TGTGCCAGCAGCCCCCCAGGGAGCGGACTAGCGGGAGTGGGCCAAGAGACCCAGTACTTC,CASSPPGSGLAGVGQETQYF
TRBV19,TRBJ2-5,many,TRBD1,TGTGCCAGCAGTCGCACAGGGGGCCAAGAGACCCAGTACTTC,CASSRTGGQETQYF
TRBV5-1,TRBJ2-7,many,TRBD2,TGCGCCAGCAGCTTGGAACGGGGGGGCTACGAGCAGTACTTC,CASSLERGGYEQYF
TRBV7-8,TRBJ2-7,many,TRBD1,TGTGCCAGCGGGGGACAGGGGACCTACGAGCAGTACTTC,CASGGQGTYEQYF
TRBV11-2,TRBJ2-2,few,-,TGTGCCAGCAGCTTAACGCCCGGAGGGGGGGAGCTGTTTTTT,CASSLTPGGGELFF
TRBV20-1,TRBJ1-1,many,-,TGCAGTGCCCCGGCCCAAATAGCTGAAGCTTTCTTT,CSAPAQIAEAFF
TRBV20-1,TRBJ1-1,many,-,TGCAGTGGGACAAGGGGCATGAACACTGAAGCTTTCTTT,CSGTRGMNTEAFF
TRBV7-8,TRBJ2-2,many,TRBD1,TGTGCCAGCAGCCCAAAGGGGGCCGGACTTACTAACACCGGGGAGCTGTTTTTT,CASSPKGAGLTNTGELFF
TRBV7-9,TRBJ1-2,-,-,TGTGCCAGCACCCCAGGCGGCGGTAACTATGGCTACACCTTC,CASTPGGGNYGYTF
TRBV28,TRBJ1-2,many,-,TGTGCCAGCGGGCCACCGGGTCCGGGCGCTAACTATGGCTACACCTTC,CASGPPGPGANYGYTF
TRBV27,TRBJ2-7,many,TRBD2,TGTGCCAGCAGTTTATCGTCGTGGGGAGCGGGAGTTAACGACGAGCAGTACTTC,CASSLSSWGAGVNDEQYF